This TCR beta chain was identified in a study of T cell responses to AZD1222 COVID-19 vaccine. Only in-frame clones appear in the TCRdb table, and some are missing; sequencing was by immunoSEQ multiplex PCR. Of approximately 140,000 clones listed, about 91% were seen once; the top ten hold 1.1% to 1.5%. Turning to this clone: What it recognizes is unknown.

Study results and limitations: CD4 TCRs covered the whole spike, strongest at regions 160-218 and 743-854.

The sequence was collected from an adult in good health. The specimen comprised peripheral blood, sampled on day 0 of AZD1222 vaccination.

The chain's CDR3 is CASCFSRIRSNQPQHF. CDR3 in DNA: TGTGCCAGCTGTTTTTCAAGGATAAGAAGCAATCAGCCCCAGCATTTT. The V call is TRBV2, the J call TRBJ1-5; D call uncertain. CDR3 length: 16 amino acids. CDR1 and CDR2 from the germline V gene are SNHLY and FYNNEI. Trimming cost V 8 bases and J 1 base, with 18 bases left between them.